This T cell receptor beta chain was retrieved from a study of shared T cell receptors in the human thymus. Clones were sequenced by immunoSEQ multiplex PCR, and TCRdb holds only the in-frame ones, with some missing. The data show hundreds of thousands of clones, with about 87% seen just once and 0.0094% held by the top ten. The CDR3 has 13 residues. Germline values: CDR1 LNHDA, CDR2 SQIVND (reference sequence). The V and J ends lost 5 bases and 7 bases, in that order; junction bases with no gene match: 4. These data were also reused for a study on human thymus T cells. That paper states: The source of the thymus tissue was resections taken during corrective heart surgery. Related studies noted strongly shared thymic repertoires across unrelated people.

Sample: thymocytes. The receptor's source is a boy under three years old with a congenital heart defect. The chain joins TRBV19 to TRBJ2-3; 9 nucleotides line up with TRBD2. The CDR3 here is CASSLAGGNTQYF. CDR3 sequence (DNA): TGTGCCAGTAGTCTGGCGGGGGGGAATACGCAGTATTTT.